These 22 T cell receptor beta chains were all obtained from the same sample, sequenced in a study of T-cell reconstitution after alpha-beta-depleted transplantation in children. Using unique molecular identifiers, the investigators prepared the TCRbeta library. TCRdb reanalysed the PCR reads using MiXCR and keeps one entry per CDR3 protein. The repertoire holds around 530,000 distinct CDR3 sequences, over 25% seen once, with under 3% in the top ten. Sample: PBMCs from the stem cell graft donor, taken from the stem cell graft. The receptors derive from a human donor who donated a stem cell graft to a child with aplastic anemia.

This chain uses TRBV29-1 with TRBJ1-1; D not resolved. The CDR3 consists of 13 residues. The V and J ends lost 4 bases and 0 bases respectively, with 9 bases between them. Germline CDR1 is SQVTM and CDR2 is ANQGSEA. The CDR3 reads CSVVRPLNTEAFF. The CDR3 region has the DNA TGCAGCGTTGTGAGGCCATTGAACACTGAAGCTTTCTTT.

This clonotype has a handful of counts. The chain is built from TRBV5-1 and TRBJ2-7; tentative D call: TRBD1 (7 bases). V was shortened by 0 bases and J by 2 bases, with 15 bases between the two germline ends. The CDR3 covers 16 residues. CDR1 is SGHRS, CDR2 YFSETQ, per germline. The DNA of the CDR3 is TGCGCCAGCAGCTTGGCCCCAGGGGGAGGCACCTACGAGCAGTACTTC. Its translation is CASSLAPGGGTYEQYF.

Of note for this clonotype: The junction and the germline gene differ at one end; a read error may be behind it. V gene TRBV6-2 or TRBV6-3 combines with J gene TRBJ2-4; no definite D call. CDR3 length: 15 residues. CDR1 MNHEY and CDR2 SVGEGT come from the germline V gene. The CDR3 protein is CASSYFEVAKHIQYF. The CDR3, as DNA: TGTGCCAGCAGTTACTTCGAAGTAGCCAAACACATTCAGTACTTC.

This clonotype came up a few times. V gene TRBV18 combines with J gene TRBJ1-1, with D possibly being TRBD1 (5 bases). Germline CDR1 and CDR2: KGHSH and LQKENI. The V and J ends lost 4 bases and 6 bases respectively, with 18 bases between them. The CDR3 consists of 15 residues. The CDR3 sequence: CASSLKQGTDAEAFF. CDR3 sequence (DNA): TGTGCCAGCTCACTCAAGCAGGGTACCGATGCTGAAGCTTTCTTT.

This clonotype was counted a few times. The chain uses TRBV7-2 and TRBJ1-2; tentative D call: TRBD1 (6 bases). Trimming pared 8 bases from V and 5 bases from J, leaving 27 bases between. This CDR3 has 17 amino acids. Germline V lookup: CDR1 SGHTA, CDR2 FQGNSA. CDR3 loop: CASAIGRGHSVGYGYTF. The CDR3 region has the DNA TGTGCCAGCGCCATCGGCAGGGGCCATTCCGTCGGGTATGGCTACACCTTC.

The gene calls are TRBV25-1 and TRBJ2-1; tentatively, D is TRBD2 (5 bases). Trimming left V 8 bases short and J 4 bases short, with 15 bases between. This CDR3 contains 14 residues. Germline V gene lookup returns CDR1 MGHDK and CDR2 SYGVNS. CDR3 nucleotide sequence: TGTGCCAGCTGCTCGAGGGCTGGATACAATGAGCAGTTCTTC. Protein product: CASCSRAGYNEQFF. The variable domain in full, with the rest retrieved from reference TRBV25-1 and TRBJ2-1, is EADIYQTPRYLVIGTGKKITLECSQTMGHDKMYWYQQDPGMELHLIHYSYGVNSTEKGDLSSESTVSRIRTEHFPLTLESARPSHTSQYLCASCSRAGYNEQFFGPGTRLTVL.

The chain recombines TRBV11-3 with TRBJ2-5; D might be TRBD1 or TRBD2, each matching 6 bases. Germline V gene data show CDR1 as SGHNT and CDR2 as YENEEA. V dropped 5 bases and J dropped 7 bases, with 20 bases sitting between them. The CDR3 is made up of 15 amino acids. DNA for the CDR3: TGTGCCAGCAGCCCCAATGCAGGGGTGGGAGGGACCCAGTACTTC. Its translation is CASSPNAGVGGTQYF.

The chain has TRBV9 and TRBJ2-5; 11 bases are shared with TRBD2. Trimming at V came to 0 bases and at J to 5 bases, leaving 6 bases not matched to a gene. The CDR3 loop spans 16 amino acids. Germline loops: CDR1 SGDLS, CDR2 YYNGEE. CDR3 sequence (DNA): TGTGCCAGCAGCGTAGGAACTAGCGGGAGTGGGGAGACCCAGTACTTC. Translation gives CASSVGTSGSGETQYF.

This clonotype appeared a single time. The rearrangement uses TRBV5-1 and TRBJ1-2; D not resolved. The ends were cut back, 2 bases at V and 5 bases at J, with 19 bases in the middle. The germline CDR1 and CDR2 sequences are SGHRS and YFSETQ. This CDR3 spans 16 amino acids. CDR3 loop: CASSFESTSTGYGYTF. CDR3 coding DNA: TGCGCCAGCAGCTTTGAGTCGACATCCACTGGGTATGGCTACACCTTC.

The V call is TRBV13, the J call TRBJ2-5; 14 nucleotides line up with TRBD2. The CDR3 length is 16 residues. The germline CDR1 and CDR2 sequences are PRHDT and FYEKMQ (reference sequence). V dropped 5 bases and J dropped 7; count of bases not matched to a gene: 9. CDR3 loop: CASSAPGLAGEWTQYF. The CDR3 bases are TGTGCCAGCAGCGCCCCGGGACTAGCGGGAGAATGGACCCAGTACTTC. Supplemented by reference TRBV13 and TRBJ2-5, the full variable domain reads AAGVIQSPRHLIKEKRETATLKCYPIPRHDTVYWYQQGPGQDPQFLISFYEKMQSDKGSIPDRFSAQQFSDYHSELNMSSLELGDSALYFCASSAPGLAGEWTQYFGPGTRLLVL.

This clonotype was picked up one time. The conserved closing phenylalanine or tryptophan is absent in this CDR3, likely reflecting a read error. The CDR3 region has the DNA TGCGCCAGCAGCTTAGGACTAGCGGGAGGGCCCTTGGGGAATGAGCAGTTCTTA. Its protein is CASSLGLAGGPLGNEQFL. This chain connects TRBV5-1 to TRBJ2-1, with 15 bases lining up with TRBD2. CDR3 length: 18 amino acids. The germline gives CDR1 SGHRS, CDR2 YFSETQ. Trimming removed 2 bases from V and 7 bases from J; junction bases left unmatched: 10.

CDR3 amino acids: CASSLGAQASHNEKLFF. CDR3 DNA: TGTGCCAGCAGCTTAGGAGCACAGGCCTCCCATAATGAAAAACTGTTTTTT. The genes are TRBV7-9 and TRBJ1-4; tentative D call: TRBD1 (5 bases). Deletions cut 1 base from V and 4 bases from J, with 16 bases between. This CDR3 has 17 amino acids. Germline V gene data show CDR1 as SEHNR and CDR2 as FQNEAQ (reference sequence).

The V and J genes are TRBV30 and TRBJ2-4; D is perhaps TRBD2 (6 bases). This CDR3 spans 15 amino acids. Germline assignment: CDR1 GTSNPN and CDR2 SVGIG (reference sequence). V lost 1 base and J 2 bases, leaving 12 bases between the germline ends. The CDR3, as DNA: TGTGCCTGGAGTGATGGTGGGGGGACCAAAAACATTCAGTACTTC. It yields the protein CAWSDGGGTKNIQYF.

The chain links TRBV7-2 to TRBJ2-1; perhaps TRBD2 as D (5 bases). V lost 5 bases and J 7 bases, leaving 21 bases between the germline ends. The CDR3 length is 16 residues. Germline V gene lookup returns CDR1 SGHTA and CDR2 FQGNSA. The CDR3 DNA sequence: TGTGCCAGCAGCCCTGAGGGCCCGCTCGTGAGGAATGAGCAGTTCTTC. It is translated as CASSPEGPLVRNEQFF.

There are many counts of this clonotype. The CDR3 nucleotides read TGCAGCGTTGAAATCCCCCCTGGGGATGAGCAGTTCTTC. The encoded protein is CSVEIPPGDEQFF. The rearrangement links TRBV29-1 to TRBJ2-1; D ambiguous. The CDR3 sequence is 13 residues long. V was cut by 2 bases and J by 8 bases, with 13 bases left in between. Germline V gene sequence: CDR1 SQVTM, CDR2 ANQGSEA.

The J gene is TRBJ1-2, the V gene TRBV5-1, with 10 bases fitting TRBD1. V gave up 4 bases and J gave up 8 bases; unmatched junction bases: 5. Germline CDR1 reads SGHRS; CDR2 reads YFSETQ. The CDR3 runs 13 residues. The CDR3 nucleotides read TGCGCCAGCAGCATCGGGACAGGGGAGGGCTACACCTTC. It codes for CASSIGTGEGYTF.

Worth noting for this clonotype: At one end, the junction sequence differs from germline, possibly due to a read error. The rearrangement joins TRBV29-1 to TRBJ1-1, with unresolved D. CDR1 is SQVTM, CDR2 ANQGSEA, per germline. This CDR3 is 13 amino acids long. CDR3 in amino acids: CSIDPAMNTEAFF. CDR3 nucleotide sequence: TGCAGCATTGACCCAGCCATGAACACTGAAGCTTTCTTT.

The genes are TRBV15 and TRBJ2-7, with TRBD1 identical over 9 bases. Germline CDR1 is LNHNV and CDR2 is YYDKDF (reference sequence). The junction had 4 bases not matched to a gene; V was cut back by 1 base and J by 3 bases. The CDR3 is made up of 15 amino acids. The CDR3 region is CATSRAGQGFYEQYF. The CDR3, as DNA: TGTGCCACCAGCAGAGCGGGACAGGGCTTCTACGAGCAGTACTTC.

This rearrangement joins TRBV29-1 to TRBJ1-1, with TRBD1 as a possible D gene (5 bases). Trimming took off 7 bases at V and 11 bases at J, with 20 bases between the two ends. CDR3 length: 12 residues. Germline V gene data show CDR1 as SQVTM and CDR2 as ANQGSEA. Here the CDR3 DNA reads TGCAGCGCCCAACCTCCAGGGCTGACGGCTTTCTTT. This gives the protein CSAQPPGLTAFF.

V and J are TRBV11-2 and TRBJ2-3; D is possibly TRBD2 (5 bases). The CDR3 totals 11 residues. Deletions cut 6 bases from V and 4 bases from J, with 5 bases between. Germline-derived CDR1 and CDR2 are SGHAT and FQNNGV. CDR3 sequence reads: CASRAADTQYF. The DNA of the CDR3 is TGTGCCAGCAGAGCGGCAGATACGCAGTATTTT.

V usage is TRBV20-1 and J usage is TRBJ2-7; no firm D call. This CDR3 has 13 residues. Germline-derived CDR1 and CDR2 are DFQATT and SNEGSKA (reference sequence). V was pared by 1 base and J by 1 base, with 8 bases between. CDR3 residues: CSARGGHSYEQYF. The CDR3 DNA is TGCAGTGCTAGAGGCGGTCATTCCTACGAGCAGTACTTC.

In nucleotides, the CDR3 is TGCGCCAGCCTTGGAGCCTACAATGAGCAGTTCTTC. Protein sequence: CASLGAYNEQFF. The gene calls are TRBV10-2 and TRBJ2-1; D ambiguous. V lost 8 bases and J lost 2, with 7 bases in between. Germline lookup yields CDR1 WSHSY and CDR2 SAAADI. CDR3 length: 12 residues.